This entry lists 32 T cell receptor beta chains sequenced from one sample in a study of PD-1 blockade in classical Hodgkin lymphoma. The patients all showed relapse after autologous stem cell transplantation, while their brentuximab vedotin exposure varied. TCRdb keeps only in-frame clones here, not all; method: immunoSEQ multiplex PCR. The data contain 50,000 or so clones, under 95% of them singletons. Sequenced material: peripheral blood mononuclear cells (PBMCs), taken before the second cycle of nivolumab. These receptor sequences come from a human donor with classical Hodgkin lymphoma.

This rearrangement joins TRBV30 to TRBJ1-4; no reliable D call. This CDR3 has 16 residues. Germline V lookup: CDR1 GTSNPN, CDR2 SVGIG (reference sequence). Trimming removed 2 bases at V and 5 bases at J, with 18 bases between. The CDR3 protein is CAWSSGSWRRNEKLFF. Written as DNA, the CDR3 is TGTGCCTGGAGTTCAGGTAGTTGGAGGAGGAATGAAAAACTGTTTTTT.

This clone was seen a handful of times. The V call is TRBV5-1, the J call TRBJ2-2, with D perhaps matching TRBD2 (6 bases). The CDR3 totals 16 residues. V was trimmed by 0 bases and J by 4 bases, leaving 13 bases between them. Germline V CDR1 and CDR2: SGHRS, YFSETQ. CDR3 DNA: TGCGCCAGCAGCTTGGCTGCCGCCGGGGGCACCGGGGAGCTGTTTTTT. It codes for CASSLAAAGGTGELFF.

This clone was picked up one time. The genes are TRBV7-2 and TRBJ1-1, with D unclear. Germline-derived CDR1 and CDR2 are SGHTA and FQGNSA. The V end was cut by 0 bases, the J end by 6 bases, with 8 bases between. This CDR3 is built from 13 residues. The CDR3 is CASSLAPQAEAFF. The DNA of the CDR3 is TGTGCCAGCAGCTTAGCCCCTCAAGCTGAAGCTTTCTTT. Based on the CDR3 plus reference TRBV7-2 and TRBJ1-1, the full variable domain is GAGVSQSPSNKVTEKGKDVELRCDPISGHTALYWYRQSLGQGLEFLIYFQGNSAPDKSGLPSDRFSAERTGGSVSTLTIQRTQQEDSAVYLCASSLAPQAEAFFGQGTRLTVV.

The J gene is TRBJ2-3, the V gene TRBV5-1, with 8 bases aligning to TRBD2. CDR1 and CDR2 from the germline V gene are SGHRS and YFSETQ. The length of the CDR3 is 15 residues. After removal of 2 bases from V and 0 bases from J, the junction contained 2 bases not matched to a gene. The CDR3: CASSFASGSTDTQYF. CDR3 DNA sequence: TGCGCCAGCAGCTTTGCTAGCGGGAGCACAGATACGCAGTATTTT.

The rearrangement uses TRBV11-2 and TRBJ1-2; TRBD1 agrees at 7 bases. The V segment lost 2 bases and the J segment 4 bases; nucleotides outside the gene matches: 13. Germline assignment: CDR1 SGHAT and CDR2 FQNNGV. The CDR3 contains 17 residues. For the CDR3, the DNA is TGTGCCAGCAGCTTAAAAAGCCCCCCCCAGGGGGTCTATGGCTACACCTTC. Translating it yields CASSLKSPPQGVYGYTF.

The CDR3 reads CASTRTSGGAAGANVLTF. CDR3 nucleotide sequence: TGTGCCAGTACCAGGACTAGCGGGGGGGCCGCTGGGGCCAACGTCCTGACTTTC. The J gene is TRBJ2-6, the V gene TRBV19; 15 bases align to TRBD2. Germline CDR1 is LNHDA and CDR2 is SQIVND (reference sequence). V gave up 7 bases and J gave up 2 bases; unmatched junction bases: 6. CDR3 length: 18 amino acids. Using reference TRBV19 and TRBJ2-6 for the parts outside the CDR3, the full variable domain is DGGITQSPKYLFRKEGQNVTLSCEQNLNHDAMYWYRQDPGQGLRLIYYSQIVNDFQKGDIAEGYSVSREKKESFPLTVTSAQKNPTAFYLCASTRTSGGAAGANVLTFGAGSRLTVL.

The chain joins TRBV2 to TRBJ1-1, with D possibly matching TRBD1 (6 bases). Trimming took off 3 bases at V and 3 bases at J, with 17 bases between the two ends. This CDR3 comprises 16 residues. Looked up from germline, CDR1 is SNHLY and CDR2 is FYNNEI. The CDR3 reads CASSDGQPNWHTEAFF. The DNA of the CDR3 is TGTGCCAGCAGTGACGGACAGCCGAACTGGCACACTGAAGCTTTCTTT.

V gene TRBV5-1 combines with J gene TRBJ2-1, with D maybe TRBD1 (6 bases). V was pared by 4 bases and J by 6 bases, with 17 bases between. The CDR3 covers 15 residues. CDR1 SGHRS and CDR2 YFSETQ come from the germline V gene. The DNA of the CDR3 is TGCGCCAGCAGCACCACACAGGGTGGGGGCAATGAGCAGTTCTTC. This encodes CASSTTQGGGNEQFF.

The rearrangement links TRBV2 to TRBJ2-2; 10 bases align to TRBD1. V shed 5 bases and J 6 bases; nucleotides not matched to a gene: 6. The V gene's germline CDR1 is SNHLY and CDR2 FYNNEI. This CDR3 has 15 residues. CDR3 residues: CASSRTGGSPGELFF. The CDR3 DNA follows: TGTGCCAGCAGTCGGACAGGGGGTAGTCCCGGGGAGCTGTTTTTT. Full variable domain (outside the CDR3, taken from reference TRBV2 and TRBJ2-2): EPEVTQTPSHQVTQMGQEVILRCVPISNHLYFYWYRQILGQKVEFLVSFYNNEISEKSEIFDDQFSVERPDGSNFTLKIRSTKLEDSAMYFCASSRTGGSPGELFFGEGSRLTVL.

The V call is TRBV19, the J call TRBJ1-1; 7 positions match TRBD1. Germline V gene sequence: CDR1 LNHDA, CDR2 SQIVND (reference sequence). The ends lost 3 bases at V and 1 base at J; junction bases unmatched: 11. The CDR3 runs 17 residues. CDR3 nucleotides: TGTGCCAGTAGTATTGTATTGCTCCGGGACAGGAACACTGAAGCTTTCTTT. It yields the protein CASSIVLLRDRNTEAFF.

This clone was seen just once. This chain links TRBV7-3 with TRBJ2-5; D gene ambiguous. The CDR3 length is 13 residues. The V end was cut by 0 bases, the J end by 5 bases, with 7 bases between. The germline V gene has CDR1 SGHTA and CDR2 FQGTGA. In DNA, the CDR3 is TGTGCCAGCAGCTTAACTGTCCTGGAGACCCAGTACTTC. Encoded protein: CASSLTVLETQYF.

The gene calls are TRBV21-1 and TRBJ2-7. TRBV21-1 is flagged as a pseudogene. The CDR3 contains 14 residues. CDR3: CASSFRTVTYEQYF. CDR3 coding DNA: TGTGCCAGCAGCTTCCGGACGGTTACCTACGAGCAGTACTTC.

V usage is TRBV9 and J usage is TRBJ2-7; D not resolved. Germline-derived CDR1 and CDR2 are SGDLS and YYNGEE. The ends were cut back, 0 bases at V and 6 bases at J, with 10 bases in the middle. The CDR3 covers 13 residues. CDR3 amino acids: CASSVARGSEQYF. As DNA, the CDR3 is TGTGCCAGCAGCGTAGCACGTGGGTCCGAGCAGTACTTC. The full variable domain, completed using reference TRBV9 and TRBJ2-7, is DSGVTQTPKHLITATGQRVTLRCSPRSGDLSVYWYQQSLDQGLQFLIQYYNGEERAKGNILERFSAQQFPDLHSELNLSSLELGDSALYFCASSVARGSEQYFGPGTRLTVT.

The genes are TRBV28 and TRBJ2-5, with TRBD2 matching 7 bases. Germline CDR1 MDHEN, CDR2 SYDVKM. CDR3 length equals 15 residues. The V segment lost 8 bases and the J segment 5 bases; nucleotides outside the gene matches: 14. CDR3 in DNA: TGTGCCAGCCAGAAAACCCGACTAGCCAGGGAGACCCAGTACTTC. Its translation: CASQKTRLARETQYF.

The chain is built from TRBV27 and TRBJ2-1; D possibly uses TRBD1 or TRBD2 (6 bases each). V dropped 5 bases and J dropped 6 bases, with 14 bases sitting between them. Germline CDR1 MNHEY, CDR2 SMNVEV (reference sequence). This CDR3 contains 14 residues. CDR3 protein: CASSPLGGRNEQFF. The CDR3 DNA sequence: TGTGCCAGCAGTCCTTTGGGGGGCCGCAATGAGCAGTTCTTC.

The J gene is TRBJ2-7, the V gene TRBV4-2; 9 positions agree with TRBD2. Looked up from germline, CDR1 is LGHNA and CDR2 is YNFKEQ. Unmatched junction bases numbered 6, after V lost 1 base and J lost 2 bases. The CDR3 length is 16 residues. CDR3 protein: CASSQGWGGRAYEQYF. In nucleotides, the CDR3 is TGTGCCAGCAGCCAAGGGTGGGGCGGGAGGGCCTACGAGCAGTACTTC.

V and J are TRBV6-5 and TRBJ2-7; possibly TRBD2 for D (5 bases). The germline CDR1 and CDR2 sequences are MNHEY and SVGAGI. With 6 bases removed from V and 3 bases from J, the gap between germline ends came to 15 bases. This CDR3 region has 14 residues. CDR3: CASRMTGNRYEQYF. The DNA of the CDR3 is TGTGCCAGCAGGATGACCGGGAACCGCTACGAGCAGTACTTC.

CDR3 sequence: CASSGGPGVEGGYNEQFF. CDR3 bases: TGTGCCAGCTCAGGGGGTCCTGGAGTTGAGGGAGGATACAATGAGCAGTTCTTC. This chain links TRBV18 with TRBJ2-1; D might be TRBD2 (6 bases). From germline, CDR1 is KGHSH and CDR2 LQKENI. The CDR3 length is 18 residues. Trimming removed 5 bases at V and 4 bases at J, with 24 bases between.

The rearrangement links TRBV5-4 to TRBJ1-1; TRBD1 matches at 7 bases. CDR1 and CDR2 from the germline V gene are SGHNT and YYREEE (reference sequence). This CDR3 has 15 amino acids. The V segment lost 2 bases and the J segment 2 bases; nucleotides outside the gene matches: 6. The DNA of the CDR3 is TGTGCCAGCAGCTTCGCGGGACAGCCTAACACTGAAGCTTTCTTT. Translating gives CASSFAGQPNTEAFF. The full variable domain, in which reference TRBV5-4 and TRBJ1-1 provide the parts outside the CDR3, is ETGVTQSPTHLIKTRGQQVTLRCSSQSGHNTVSWYQQALGQGPQFIFQYYREEENGRGNFPPRFSGLQFPNYSSELNVNALELDDSALYLCASSFAGQPNTEAFFGQGTRLTVV.

The chain recombines TRBV5-5 with TRBJ2-7; 8 nucleotides match TRBD1. J lost 3 bases, V lost 2 bases, and 13 bases had no gene match. The germline V gene encodes CDR1 SGHKS and CDR2 YYEKEE (reference sequence). The length of the CDR3 is 17 residues. The CDR3 here is CASSFWTTGTGDYEQYF. DNA of the CDR3: TGTGCCAGCAGCTTTTGGACCACCGGGACAGGCGACTACGAGCAGTACTTC.

The chain joins TRBV6-6 to TRBJ1-5; D may be TRBD1 (5 bases). With 7 bases removed from V and 7 bases from J, the gap between germline ends came to 23 bases. There are 16 residues in the CDR3. From germline, CDR1 is MNHNY and CDR2 SVGAGI (reference sequence). The CDR3, as DNA: TGTGCCAGCACCCCCGGCCGCAGGGACCACGGGCAGCCCCAGCATTTT. This sequence encodes CASTPGRRDHGQPQHF.

The chain recombines TRBV5-3 with TRBJ2-7; 11 bases match TRBD2. TRBV5-3 is annotated as an ORF whose role is uncertain. The J segment lost 4 bases and the V segment lost 6 bases, leaving 12 bases of the junction unmatched. This CDR3 is 16 amino acids long. The CDR3 spells CARNILAGGMVYEQYF. CDR3 in DNA: TGTGCCAGAAACATCCTAGCGGGGGGAATGGTTTACGAGCAGTACTTC.

This chain connects TRBV6-4 to TRBJ2-6, with D possibly being TRBD2 (5 bases). The length of the CDR3 is 17 residues. With 6 bases removed from V and 2 bases from J, the gap between germline ends came to 17 bases. The germline V gene has CDR1 MRHNA and CDR2 SNTAGT. CDR3 nucleotide sequence: TGTGCCAGCAGACAAACCGGCGGGTCAGCTGGGGCCAACGTCCTGACTTTC. Translated, it gives CASRQTGGSAGANVLTF.

The rearrangement uses TRBV5-4 and TRBJ1-1, with TRBD1 as a possible D gene (6 bases). Germline V lookup: CDR1 SGHNT, CDR2 YYREEE (reference sequence). With 5 bases removed from V and 1 base from J, the gap between germline ends came to 15 bases. The CDR3 consists of 15 residues. This CDR3 is CASSFTGMGNTEAFF. The CDR3 region has the DNA TGTGCCAGCAGTTTTACAGGGATGGGGAACACTGAAGCTTTCTTT.

The V and J genes are TRBV19 and TRBJ2-1; TRBD2 agrees at 11 bases. The length of the CDR3 is 14 residues. The V and J ends lost 6 bases and 7 bases, in that order; junction bases with no gene match: 5. Germline CDR1 is LNHDA and CDR2 is SQIVND (reference sequence). The CDR3 protein is CASRTSGGWNEQFF. Here the CDR3 DNA reads TGTGCCAGTAGAACTAGCGGGGGATGGAATGAGCAGTTCTTC.

The chain uses TRBV5-4 and TRBJ2-3, with TRBD2 identical over 14 bases. The CDR3 runs 18 residues. Looked up from germline, CDR1 is SGHNT and CDR2 is YYREEE (reference sequence). V shed 1 base and J 3 bases; nucleotides not matched to a gene: 7. In nucleotides, the CDR3 is TGTGCCAGCAGCTTGTTGGTGGGACTAGCGGGGGATACAGATACGCAGTATTTT. Translating gives CASSLLVGLAGDTDTQYF. Variable domain in full (rest from reference TRBV5-4 and TRBJ2-3): ETGVTQSPTHLIKTRGQQVTLRCSSQSGHNTVSWYQQALGQGPQFIFQYYREEENGRGNFPPRFSGLQFPNYSSELNVNALELDDSALYLCASSLLVGLAGDTDTQYFGPGTRLTVL.

This rearrangement joins TRBV5-4 to TRBJ1-1, with unresolved D. Germline V gene sequence: CDR1 SGHNT, CDR2 YYREEE (reference sequence). The CDR3 extends over 8 amino acids. V lost 4 bases and J 10 bases, leaving 2 bases between the germline ends. The CDR3 coding sequence is TGTGCCAGCAGCGGAGCTTTCTTT. Its translation is CASSGAFF.

This clone was seen just once. The chain recombines TRBV6-5 with TRBJ2-1; D gene ambiguous. CDR3 length: 13 amino acids. Germline CDR1 and CDR2: MNHEY and SVGAGI. The V end was cut by 2 bases, the J end by 12 bases, with 14 bases between. CDR3 amino acids: CASSYGSPAGQFF. CDR3 DNA sequence: TGTGCCAGCAGTTACGGCTCGCCCGCAGGGCAGTTCTTC.

Only one count was recorded for this clone. This chain connects TRBV4-1 to TRBJ2-1; D is ambiguous. Deletions cut 4 bases from V and 2 bases from J, with 15 bases between. The CDR3 loop spans 16 amino acids. The V gene's germline CDR1 is MGHRA and CDR2 YSYEKL. The CDR3 spells CASSLMGTPAYNEQFF. In nucleotides, the CDR3 is TGCGCCAGCAGCCTGATGGGAACCCCCGCCTACAATGAGCAGTTCTTC.

The chain employs TRBV2 and TRBJ1-4; D gene unclear. The CDR3 extends over 17 amino acids. Germline CDR1 and CDR2: SNHLY and FYNNEI. V dropped 0 bases and J dropped 0 bases, with 11 bases sitting between them. CDR3 sequence: CASSEAPLESTNEKLFF. The CDR3 nucleotides are TGTGCCAGCAGTGAAGCCCCCTTGGAGTCAACTAATGAAAAACTGTTTTTT.

The chain has TRBV28 and TRBJ2-3; 7 bases are shared with TRBD1. The CDR3 spans 15 residues. Unmatched junction bases numbered 8, after V lost 7 bases and J lost 1 base. Germline CDR1 and CDR2: MDHEN and SYDVKM. DNA for the CDR3: TGTGCCAGCACACCCTTAGGACAGGGCACAGATACGCAGTATTTT. Protein: CASTPLGQGTDTQYF. Full variable domain (missing parts from reference TRBV28 and TRBJ2-3): DVKVTQSSRYLVKRTGEKVFLECVQDMDHENMFWYRQDPGLGLRLIYFSYDVKMKEKGDIPEGYSVSREKKERFSLILESASTNQTSMYLCASTPLGQGTDTQYFGPGTRLTVL.

Here the CDR3 DNA reads TGTGCCTGGACAGGGGAAGCTTTCTTT. It codes for CAWTGEAFF. J is TRBJ1-1 and V is TRBV30; tentatively, D is TRBD1 (5 bases). Trimming removed 4 bases at V and 8 bases at J, with 5 bases between. The CDR3 totals 9 residues. CDR1 GTSNPN and CDR2 SVGIG come from the germline V gene (reference sequence).